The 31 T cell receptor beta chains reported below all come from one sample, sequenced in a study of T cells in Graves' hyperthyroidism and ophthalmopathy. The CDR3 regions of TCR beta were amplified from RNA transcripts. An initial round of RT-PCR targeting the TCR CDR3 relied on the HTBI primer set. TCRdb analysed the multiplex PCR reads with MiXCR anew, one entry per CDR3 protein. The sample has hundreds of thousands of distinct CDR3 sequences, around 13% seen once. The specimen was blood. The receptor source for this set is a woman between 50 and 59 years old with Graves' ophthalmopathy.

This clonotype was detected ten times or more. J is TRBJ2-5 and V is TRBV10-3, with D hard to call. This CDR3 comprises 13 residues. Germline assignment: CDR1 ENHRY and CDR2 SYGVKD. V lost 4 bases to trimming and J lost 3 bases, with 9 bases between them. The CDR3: CAISALNEETQYF. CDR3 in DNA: TGTGCCATCAGTGCGTTGAATGAAGAGACCCAGTACTTC.

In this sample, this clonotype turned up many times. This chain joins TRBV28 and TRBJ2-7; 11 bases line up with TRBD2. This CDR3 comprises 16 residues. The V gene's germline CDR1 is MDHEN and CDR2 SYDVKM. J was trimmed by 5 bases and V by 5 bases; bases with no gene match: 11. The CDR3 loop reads CASSPYLLAGVDEQYF. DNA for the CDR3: TGTGCCAGCAGTCCCTACCTACTAGCGGGAGTAGACGAGCAGTACTTC.

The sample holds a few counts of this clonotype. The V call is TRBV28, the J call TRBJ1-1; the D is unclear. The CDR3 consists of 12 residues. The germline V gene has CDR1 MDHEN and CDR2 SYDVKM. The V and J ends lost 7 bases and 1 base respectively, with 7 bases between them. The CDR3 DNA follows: TGTGCCAGCAACGGCAAGAACACTGAAGCTTTCTTT. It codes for CASNGKNTEAFF.

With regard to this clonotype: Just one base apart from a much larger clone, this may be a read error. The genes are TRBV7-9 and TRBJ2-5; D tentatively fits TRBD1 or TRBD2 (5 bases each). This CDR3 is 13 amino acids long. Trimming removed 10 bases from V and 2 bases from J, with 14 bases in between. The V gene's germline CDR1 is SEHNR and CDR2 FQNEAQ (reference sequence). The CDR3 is CANLGVHQETQYF. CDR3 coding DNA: TGTGCCAACTTGGGGGTCCATCAAGAGACCCAGTACTTC. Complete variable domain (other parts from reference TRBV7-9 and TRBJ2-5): DTGVSQNPRHKITKRGQNVTFRCDPISEHNRLYWYRQTLGQGPEFLTYFQNEAQLEKSRLLSDRFSAERPKGSFSTLEIQRTEQGDSAMYLCANLGVHQETQYFGPGTRLLVL.

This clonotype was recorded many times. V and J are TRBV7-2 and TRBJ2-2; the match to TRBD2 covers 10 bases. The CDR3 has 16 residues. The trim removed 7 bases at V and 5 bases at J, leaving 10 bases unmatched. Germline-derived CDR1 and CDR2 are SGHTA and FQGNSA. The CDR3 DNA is TGTGCCAGCACACGGACTAGCGGAAAATTAACCGGGGAGCTGTTTTTT. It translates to CASTRTSGKLTGELFF.

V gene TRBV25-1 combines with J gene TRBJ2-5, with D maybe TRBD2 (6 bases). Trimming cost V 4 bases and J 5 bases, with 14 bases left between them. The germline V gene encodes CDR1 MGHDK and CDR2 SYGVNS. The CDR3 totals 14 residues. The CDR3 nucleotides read TGTGCCAGCAGTGTGGAGGGAGTTTGGGAGACCCAGTACTTC. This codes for CASSVEGVWETQYF. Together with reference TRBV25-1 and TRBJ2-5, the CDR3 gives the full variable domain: EADIYQTPRYLVIGTGKKITLECSQTMGHDKMYWYQQDPGMELHLIHYSYGVNSTEKGDLSSESTVSRIRTEHFPLTLESARPSHTSQYLCASSVEGVWETQYFGPGTRLLVL.

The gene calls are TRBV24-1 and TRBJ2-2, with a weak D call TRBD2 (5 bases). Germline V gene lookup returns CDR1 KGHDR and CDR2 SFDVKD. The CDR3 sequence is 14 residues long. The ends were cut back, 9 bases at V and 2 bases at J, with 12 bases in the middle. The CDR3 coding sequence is TGTGCCACCCCACGGAGGCCTAACACCGGGGAGCTGTTTTTT. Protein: CATPRRPNTGELFF.

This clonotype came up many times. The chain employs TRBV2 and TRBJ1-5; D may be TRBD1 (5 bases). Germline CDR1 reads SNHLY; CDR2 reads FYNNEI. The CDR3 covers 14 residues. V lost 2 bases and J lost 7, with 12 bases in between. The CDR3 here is CASSENWGEQPQHF. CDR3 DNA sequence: TGTGCCAGCAGTGAAAATTGGGGGGAGCAGCCCCAGCATTTT.

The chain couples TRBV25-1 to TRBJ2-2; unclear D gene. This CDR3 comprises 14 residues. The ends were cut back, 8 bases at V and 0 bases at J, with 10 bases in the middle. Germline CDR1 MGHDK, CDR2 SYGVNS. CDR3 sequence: CASGRETNTGELFF. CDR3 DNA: TGTGCCAGCGGACGAGAGACGAACACCGGGGAGCTGTTTTTT.

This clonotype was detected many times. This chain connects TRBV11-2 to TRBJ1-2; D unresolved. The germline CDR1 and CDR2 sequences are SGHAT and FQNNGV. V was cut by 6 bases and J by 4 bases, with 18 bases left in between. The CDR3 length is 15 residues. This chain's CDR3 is CASRPSDRLGYGYTF. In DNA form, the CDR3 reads TGTGCCAGCAGACCAAGCGACCGACTTGGCTATGGCTACACCTTC. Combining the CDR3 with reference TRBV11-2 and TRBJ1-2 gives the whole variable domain EAGVAQSPRYKIIEKRQSVAFWCNPISGHATLYWYQQILGQGPKLLIQFQNNGVVDDSQLPKDRFSAERLKGVDSTLKIQPAKLEDSAVYLCASRPSDRLGYGYTFGSGTRLTVV.

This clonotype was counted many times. The CDR3 sequence: CASSYTGEEGEQYF. CDR3 bases: TGTGCCAGCAGTTATACAGGGGAAGAGGGCGAGCAGTACTTC. This chain connects TRBV28 to TRBJ2-7; 7 nucleotides match TRBD1. Germline CDR1 reads MDHEN; CDR2 reads SYDVKM. V lost 4 bases and J lost 6; bases outside the gene matches: 9. CDR3 size: 14 residues.

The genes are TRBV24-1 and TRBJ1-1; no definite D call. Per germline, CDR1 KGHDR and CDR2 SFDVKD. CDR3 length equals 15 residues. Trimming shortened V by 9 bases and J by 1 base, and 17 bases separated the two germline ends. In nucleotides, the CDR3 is TGTGCCACCCGGTCTCATGGGGAGGAGAACACTGAAGCTTTCTTT. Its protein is CATRSHGEENTEAFF.

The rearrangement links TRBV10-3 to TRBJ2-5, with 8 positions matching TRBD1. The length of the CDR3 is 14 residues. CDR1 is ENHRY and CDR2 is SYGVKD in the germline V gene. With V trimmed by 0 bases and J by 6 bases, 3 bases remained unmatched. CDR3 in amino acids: CAISESDRGQTQYF. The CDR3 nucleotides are TGTGCCATCAGTGAGTCTGACAGGGGTCAGACCCAGTACTTC.

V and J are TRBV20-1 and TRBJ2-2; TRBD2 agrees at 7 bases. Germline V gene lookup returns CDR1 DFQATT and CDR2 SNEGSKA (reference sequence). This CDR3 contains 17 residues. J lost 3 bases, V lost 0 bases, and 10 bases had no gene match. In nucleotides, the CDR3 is TGCAGTGCTAGAGATTGGCGGCGGGAGACCGACACCGGGGAGCTGTTTTTT. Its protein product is CSARDWRRETDTGELFF.

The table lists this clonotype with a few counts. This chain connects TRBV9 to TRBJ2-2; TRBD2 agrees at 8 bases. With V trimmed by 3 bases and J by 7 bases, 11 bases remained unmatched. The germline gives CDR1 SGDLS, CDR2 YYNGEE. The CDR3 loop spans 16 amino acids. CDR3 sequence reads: CASSAAGRALGGELFF. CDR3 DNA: TGTGCCAGCAGCGCGGCCGGGAGGGCCTTAGGCGGGGAGCTGTTTTTT.

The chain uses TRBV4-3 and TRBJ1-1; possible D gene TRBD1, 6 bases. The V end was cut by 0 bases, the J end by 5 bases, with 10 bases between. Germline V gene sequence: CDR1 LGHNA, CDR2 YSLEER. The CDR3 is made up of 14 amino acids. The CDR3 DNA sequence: TGCGCCAGCAGCCAAGAAGGCCAGGGGACTGAAGCTTTCTTT. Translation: CASSQEGQGTEAFF.

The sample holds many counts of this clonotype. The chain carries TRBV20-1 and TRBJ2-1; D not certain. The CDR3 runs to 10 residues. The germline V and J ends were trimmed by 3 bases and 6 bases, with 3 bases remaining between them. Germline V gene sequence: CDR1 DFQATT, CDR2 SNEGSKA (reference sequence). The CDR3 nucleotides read TGCAGTGCTAGTTTCAATGAGCAGTTCTTC. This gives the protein CSASFNEQFF.

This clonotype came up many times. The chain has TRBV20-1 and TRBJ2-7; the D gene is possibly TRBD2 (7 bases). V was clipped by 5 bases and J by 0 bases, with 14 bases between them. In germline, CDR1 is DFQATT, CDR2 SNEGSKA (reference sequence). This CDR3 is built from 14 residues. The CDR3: CSASEGGDSYEQYF. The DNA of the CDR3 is TGCAGTGCTTCAGAGGGGGGGGACTCCTACGAGCAGTACTTC.

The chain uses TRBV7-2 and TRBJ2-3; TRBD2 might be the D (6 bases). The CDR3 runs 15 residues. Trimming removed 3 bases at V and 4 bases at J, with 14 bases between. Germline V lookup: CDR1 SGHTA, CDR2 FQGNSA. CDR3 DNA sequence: TGTGCCAGCAGCTTCGATGGCGGGAAGCCAGATACGCAGTATTTT. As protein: CASSFDGGKPDTQYF.

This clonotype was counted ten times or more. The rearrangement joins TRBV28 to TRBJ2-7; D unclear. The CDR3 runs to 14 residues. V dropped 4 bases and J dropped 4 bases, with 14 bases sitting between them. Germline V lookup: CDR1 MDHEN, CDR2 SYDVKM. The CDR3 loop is CASSSPRNPYEQYF. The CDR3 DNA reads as TGTGCCAGCAGTTCCCCCCGGAACCCTTACGAGCAGTACTTC.

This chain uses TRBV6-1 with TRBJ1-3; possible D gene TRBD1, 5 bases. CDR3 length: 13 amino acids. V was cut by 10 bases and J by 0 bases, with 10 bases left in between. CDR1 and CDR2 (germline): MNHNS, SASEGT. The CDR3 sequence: CATEGFSGNTIYF. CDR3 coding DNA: TGTGCCACCGAGGGGTTCTCTGGAAACACCATATATTTT.

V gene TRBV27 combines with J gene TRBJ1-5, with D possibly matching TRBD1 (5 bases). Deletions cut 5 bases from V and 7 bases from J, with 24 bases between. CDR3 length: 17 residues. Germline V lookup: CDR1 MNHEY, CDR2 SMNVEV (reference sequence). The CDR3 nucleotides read TGTGCCAGCAGTACCCTATGGGGGGAAGGGTTGGGGCAGCCCCAGCATTTT. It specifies CASSTLWGEGLGQPQHF.

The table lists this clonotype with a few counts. The CDR3 nucleotides read TGTGCCTGGAGTGTCAAGACCAGCACAGATACGCAGTATTTT. Its translation is CAWSVKTSTDTQYF. This sequence joins TRBV30 and TRBJ2-3; D is undetermined. Trimming stripped 0 bases from V and 0 bases from J, with 7 bases between. There are 14 residues in the CDR3. Germline V gene data show CDR1 as GTSNPN and CDR2 as SVGIG (reference sequence).

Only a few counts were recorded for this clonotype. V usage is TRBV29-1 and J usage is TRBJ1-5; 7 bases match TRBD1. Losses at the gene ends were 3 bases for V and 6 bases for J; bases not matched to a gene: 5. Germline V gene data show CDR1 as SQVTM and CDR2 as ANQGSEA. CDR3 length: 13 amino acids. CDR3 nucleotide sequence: TGCAGCGTTGATGAGGGGGCCGGTCAGCCCCAGCATTTT. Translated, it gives CSVDEGAGQPQHF.

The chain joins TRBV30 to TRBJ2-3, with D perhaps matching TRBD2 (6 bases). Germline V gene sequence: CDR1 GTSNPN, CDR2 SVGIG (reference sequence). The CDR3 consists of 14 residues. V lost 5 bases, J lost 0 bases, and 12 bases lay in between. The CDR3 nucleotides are TGTGCCTGGGGAGCGGGTGAGAGCACAGATACGCAGTATTTT. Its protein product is CAWGAGESTDTQYF.

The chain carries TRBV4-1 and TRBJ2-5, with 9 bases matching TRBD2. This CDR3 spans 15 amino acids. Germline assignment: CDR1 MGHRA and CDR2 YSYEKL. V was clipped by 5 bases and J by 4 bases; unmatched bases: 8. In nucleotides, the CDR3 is TGCGCCAGCAGCAGGGTAGCGGGAGAGGCAGAGACCCAGTACTTC. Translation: CASSRVAGEAETQYF.

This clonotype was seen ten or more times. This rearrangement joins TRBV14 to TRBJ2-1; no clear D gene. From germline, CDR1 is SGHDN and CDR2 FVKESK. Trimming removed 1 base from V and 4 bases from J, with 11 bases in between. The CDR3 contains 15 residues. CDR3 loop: CASSQGFISYNEQFF. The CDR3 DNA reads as TGTGCCAGCAGCCAAGGGTTTATCAGTTACAATGAGCAGTTCTTC.

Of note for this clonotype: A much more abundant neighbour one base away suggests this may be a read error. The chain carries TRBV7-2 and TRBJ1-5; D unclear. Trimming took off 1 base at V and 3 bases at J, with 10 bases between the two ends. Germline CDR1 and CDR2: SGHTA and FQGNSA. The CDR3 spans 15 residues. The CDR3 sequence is CASSLGRGHNQPQHF. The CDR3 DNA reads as TGTGCCAGCAGCTTAGGCAGAGGTCACAATCAGCCCCAGCATTTT.

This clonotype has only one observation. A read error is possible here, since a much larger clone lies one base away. The CDR3 loop reads CASSSGAAPGNTIYF. CDR3 bases: TGTGCCAGCAGCTCAGGGGCAGCTCCCGGAAACACCATATATTTT. This chain connects TRBV11-2 to TRBJ1-3; D may be TRBD1 (6 bases). V was clipped by 4 bases and J by 4 bases, with 14 bases between them. The CDR3 consists of 15 residues. Per the germline V gene, CDR1 is SGHAT and CDR2 is FQNNGV.

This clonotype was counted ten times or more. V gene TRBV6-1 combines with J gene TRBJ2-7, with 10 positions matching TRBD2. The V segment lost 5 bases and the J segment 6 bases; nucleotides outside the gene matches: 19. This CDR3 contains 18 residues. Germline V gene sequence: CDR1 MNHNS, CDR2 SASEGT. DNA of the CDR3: TGTGCCAGCAGTTATAGGCCTCTAGCGGGAGCTAGGGGTGGCGAGCAGTACTTC. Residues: CASSYRPLAGARGGEQYF.

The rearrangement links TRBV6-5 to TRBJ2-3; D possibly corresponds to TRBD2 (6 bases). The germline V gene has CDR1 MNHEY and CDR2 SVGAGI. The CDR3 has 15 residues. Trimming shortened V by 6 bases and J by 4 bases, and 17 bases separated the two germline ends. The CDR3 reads CASSYGGRRADTQYF. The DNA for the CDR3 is TGTGCCAGCAGCTACGGAGGGAGGCGCGCAGATACGCAGTATTTT.